Below, 18 T cell receptor beta chains from the same sample are listed, as sequenced in a study of shared clonotypes between healthy human individuals. The table came from immunoSEQ multiplex PCR; TCRdb's copy has only in-frame clones and leaves some out. The sample records around 700,000 clones, roughly 70% being singletons. The sample taken for sequencing was memory CD4+ T cells sorted from blood. Specified subset: CD45RA-negative fraction. These receptors originate from a woman younger than 45 in good health.

This clone appeared once. This likely traces to a read error, being one base from a far larger clone. At the DNA level, this CDR3 is encoded by other sequences in the same sample as well. The rearrangement links TRBV4-2 to TRBJ2-7; 9 bases are a match to TRBD2. V lost 1 base to trimming and J lost 4 bases; unmatched junction nucleotides: 2. The CDR3 consists of 14 residues. Germline V lookup: CDR1 LGHNA, CDR2 YNFKEQ. CDR3 residues: CASSQGLADYEQYF. CDR3 bases: TGTGCCAGCAGCCAAGGACTAGCGGATTACGAGCAGTACTTC.

V and J are TRBV11-3 and TRBJ2-2, with unresolved D. Germline CDR1 and CDR2: SGHNT and YENEEA. This CDR3 has 15 residues. The V and J ends lost 2 bases and 5 bases respectively, with 12 bases between them. DNA for the CDR3: TGTGCCAGCAGCTTATCCGGTGGCCAGACCGGGGAGCTGTTTTTT. This gives the protein CASSLSGGQTGELFF.

This clone was seen more than once but under ten times. The J gene is TRBJ2-1, the V gene TRBV5-1, with TRBD2 identical over 8 bases. The CDR3 has 15 amino acids. Germline lookup yields CDR1 SGHRS and CDR2 YFSETQ. Trimming took 6 bases from V and 8 from J; bases not matched to a gene: 13. The CDR3, as DNA: TGCGCCAGCACCCCCTACGCGGGAGGATCATATGAGCAGTTCTTC. As protein: CASTPYAGGSYEQFF.

The chain recombines TRBV18 with TRBJ2-7; the match to TRBD1 covers 9 bases. Germline V gene lookup returns CDR1 KGHSH and CDR2 LQKENI. The trim removed 4 bases at V and 5 bases at J, leaving 9 bases unmatched. The CDR3 covers 15 residues. CDR3: CASSQWTGDMNEQYF. CDR3 DNA sequence: TGTGCCAGCTCACAGTGGACAGGGGACATGAACGAGCAGTACTTC.

This rearrangement joins TRBV28 to TRBJ2-1, with 9 bases identical to TRBD1. V dropped 8 bases and J dropped 0; count of bases not matched to a gene: 11. The CDR3 totals 17 residues. Germline-derived CDR1 and CDR2 are MDHEN and SYDVKM. CDR3 sequence (DNA): TGTGCCAGCGCGGGACAGGGTCAAGGGAGCTCCTACAATGAGCAGTTCTTC. This codes for CASAGQGQGSSYNEQFF.

The V gene is TRBV19, the J gene TRBJ2-7; the D gene is possibly TRBD1 (5 bases). The CDR3 is 16 amino acids. The V gene lost 6 bases and the J gene lost 5 bases, with 23 bases spanning the gap. Germline CDR1 is LNHDA and CDR2 is SQIVND (reference sequence). DNA for the CDR3: TGTGCCAGTAGCACCTGGATGGCAGGGCCTTCCGACGAGCAGTACTTC. Translation gives CASSTWMAGPSDEQYF.

The chain couples TRBV19 to TRBJ1-5, with D maybe TRBD1 (6 bases). The CDR3 is made up of 14 amino acids. Looked up from germline, CDR1 is LNHDA and CDR2 is SQIVND (reference sequence). Trimming removed 10 bases at V and 1 base at J, with 14 bases between. The DNA of the CDR3 is TGTGCCACAAGGCCACAGGGAAGCAATCAGCCCCAGCATTTT. This gives the protein CATRPQGSNQPQHF.

The rearrangement uses TRBV5-5 and TRBJ1-2; 9 bases are a match to TRBD1. This CDR3 comprises 15 residues. The V segment lost 4 bases and the J segment 2 bases; nucleotides outside the gene matches: 6. CDR1 and CDR2 from the germline V gene are SGHKS and YYEKEE (reference sequence). The CDR3 region is CASSPGTGYNYGYTF. In DNA, the CDR3 is TGTGCCAGCAGCCCCGGGACAGGGTACAACTATGGCTACACCTTC. Full variable domain (missing parts from reference TRBV5-5 and TRBJ1-2): DAGVTQSPTHLIKTRGQQVTLRCSPISGHKSVSWYQQVLGQGPQFIFQYYEKEERGRGNFPDRFSARQFPNYSSELNVNALLLGDSALYLCASSPGTGYNYGYTFGSGTRLTVV.

This clone has only one observation. The chain uses TRBV29-1 and TRBJ2-5; 13 nucleotides line up with TRBD2. With 6 bases clipped from V and 11 bases from J, the junction kept 15 bases outside the gene matches. The CDR3 totals 15 residues. Per germline, CDR1 SQVTM and CDR2 ANQGSEA. The CDR3 nucleotides read TGCAGCGTCTATACGGGACTAGCGGGACCGGGGGAGCAGTACTTC. Its protein product is CSVYTGLAGPGEQYF.

This chain joins TRBV19 and TRBJ1-1; D unresolved. The CDR3 spans 13 residues. V was shortened by 6 bases and J by 1 base, with 9 bases between the two germline ends. Germline V gene lookup returns CDR1 LNHDA and CDR2 SQIVND (reference sequence). The CDR3 DNA sequence: TGTGCCAGTAGATACAGCTCGAACACTGAAGCTTTCTTT. This translates into CASRYSSNTEAFF.

This clone appeared a few times. The CDR3 reads CASSKPGRWHF. The CDR3 DNA sequence: TGCGCCAGCAGCAAACCGGGACGATGGCATTTT. This sequence joins TRBV5-1 and TRBJ1-5; TRBD1 is a possible D gene (5 bases). The V and J ends lost 4 bases and 15 bases respectively, with 14 bases between them. Per the germline V gene, CDR1 is SGHRS and CDR2 is YFSETQ. The CDR3 totals 11 residues.

A note on this clone: The sample holds other DNA sequences that translate to the same CDR3. This rearrangement joins TRBV10-2 to TRBJ1-5; D possibly corresponds to TRBD1 (5 bases). The CDR3 has 13 amino acids. V shed 7 bases and J shed 6 bases, with 13 bases lying between them. Germline CDR1 is WSHSY and CDR2 is SAAADI. As DNA, the CDR3 is TGCGCCAGCAAACGAGGGGAGGGTCAGCCCCAGCATTTT. Amino acid sequence: CASKRGEGQPQHF.

The chain joins TRBV6-1 to TRBJ2-7; 13 bases are shared with TRBD2. There are 15 residues in the CDR3. Germline V CDR1 and CDR2: MNHNS, SASEGT. V dropped 6 bases and J dropped 6; count of bases not matched to a gene: 8. The CDR3 DNA reads TGTGCCAGCAGGAGGACTAGCGGGAGTGTCCTCGAGCAGTACTTC. It is translated as CASRRTSGSVLEQYF.

This clone was seen only once. V gene TRBV5-1 combines with J gene TRBJ1-2, with 8 nucleotides matching TRBD1. CDR1 and CDR2 (germline): SGHRS, YFSETQ. V was clipped by 0 bases and J by 3 bases; unmatched bases: 4. The CDR3 length is 15 residues. In DNA form, the CDR3 reads TGCGCCAGCAGCTTGGGACAGGGGTTAGACTATGGCTACACCTTC. Its protein is CASSLGQGLDYGYTF.

The rearrangement joins TRBV7-2 to TRBJ2-7; D gene ambiguous. Trimming took 1 base from V and 6 from J, leaving 13 bases between them. The germline V gene encodes CDR1 SGHTA and CDR2 FQGNSA. This CDR3 region has 14 residues. In DNA, the CDR3 is TGTGCCAGCAGCTTAGAGTCTCGGTTAGGCGAGCAGTACTTC. It yields the protein CASSLESRLGEQYF.

About this clone itself: Different DNA sequences within this sample yield the same CDR3. The J gene is TRBJ2-2, the V gene TRBV9, with unresolved D. V gave up 0 bases and J gave up 5 bases, with 5 bases separating them. The germline V gene has CDR1 SGDLS and CDR2 YYNGEE. The CDR3 contains 13 residues. CDR3 nucleotide sequence: TGTGCCAGCAGCGTAGGGGAAACCGGGGAGCTGTTTTTT. It is translated as CASSVGETGELFF.

The chain employs TRBV6-6 and TRBJ1-1; TRBD1 aligns across 8 bases. This CDR3 region has 15 residues. CDR1 and CDR2 (germline): MNHNY, SVGAGI (reference sequence). The J segment lost 1 base and the V segment lost 2 bases, leaving 3 bases of the junction unmatched. The CDR3 reads CASSYHGTGNTEAFF. CDR3 sequence (DNA): TGTGCCAGCAGTTACCACGGGACAGGGAACACTGAAGCTTTCTTT.

The chain recombines TRBV29-1 with TRBJ2-7; perhaps TRBD1 as D (5 bases). Germline values: CDR1 SQVTM, CDR2 ANQGSEA. There are 14 residues in the CDR3. V lost 6 bases and J lost 2, with 17 bases in between. Here the CDR3 DNA reads TGCAGCGTGGGGCCGCAGGGCCCCCCCTACGAGCAGTACTTC. Residues: CSVGPQGPPYEQYF.